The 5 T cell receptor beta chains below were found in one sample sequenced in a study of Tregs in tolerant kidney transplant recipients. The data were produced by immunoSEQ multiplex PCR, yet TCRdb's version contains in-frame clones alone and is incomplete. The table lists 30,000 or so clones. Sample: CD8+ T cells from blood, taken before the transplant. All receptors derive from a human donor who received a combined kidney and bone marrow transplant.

The CDR3 sequence is CSATYGTDYNEQFF. The sequenced part of the CDR3 DNA is TGCAGTGCCACATACGGGACAGATTACAATGAG. The chain couples TRBV20-1 to TRBJ2-1, with 7 nucleotides matching TRBD1. Coverage ceases 3 residues before the CDR3 finishes, and the germline J gene fills in the end. Looked up from germline, CDR1 is DFQATT and CDR2 is SNEGSKA (reference sequence). Trimming took 6 bases from V and 4 from J; bases not matched to a gene: 9. The CDR3 loop spans 14 amino acids.

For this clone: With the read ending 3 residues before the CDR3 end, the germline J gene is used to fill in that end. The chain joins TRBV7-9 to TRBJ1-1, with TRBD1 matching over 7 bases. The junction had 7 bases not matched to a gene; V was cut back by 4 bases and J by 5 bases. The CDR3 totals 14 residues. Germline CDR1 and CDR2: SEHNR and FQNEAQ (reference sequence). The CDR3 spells CASSWTGWGTEAFF. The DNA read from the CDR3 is TGTGCCAGCAGCTGGACAGGTTGGGGGACTGAA.

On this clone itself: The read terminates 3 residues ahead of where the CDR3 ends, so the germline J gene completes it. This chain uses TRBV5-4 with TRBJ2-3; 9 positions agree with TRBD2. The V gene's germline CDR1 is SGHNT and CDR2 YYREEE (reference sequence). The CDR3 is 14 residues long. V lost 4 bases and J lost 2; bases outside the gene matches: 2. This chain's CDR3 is CASSLAGLTDTQYF. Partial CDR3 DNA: TGTGCCAGCAGCCTAGCGGGGCTCACAGATACG.

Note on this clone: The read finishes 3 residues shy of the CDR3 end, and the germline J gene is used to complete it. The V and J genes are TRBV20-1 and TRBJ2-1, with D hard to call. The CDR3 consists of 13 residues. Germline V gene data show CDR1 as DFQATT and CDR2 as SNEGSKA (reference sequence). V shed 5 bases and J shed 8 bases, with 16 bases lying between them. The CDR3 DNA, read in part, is TGCAGTGCTCCTAGTGTGGCTAGTTATGAG. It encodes CSAPSVASYE. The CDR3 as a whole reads CSAPSVASYEQFF.

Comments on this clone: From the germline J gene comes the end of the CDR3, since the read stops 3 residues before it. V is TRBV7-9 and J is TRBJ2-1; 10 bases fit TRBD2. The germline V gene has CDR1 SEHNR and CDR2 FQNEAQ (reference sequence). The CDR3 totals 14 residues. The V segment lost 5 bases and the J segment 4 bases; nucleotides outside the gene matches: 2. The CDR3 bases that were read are TGTGCCAGCAGCCCGGGACTAGCGTACAATGAG. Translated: CASSPGLAYNE. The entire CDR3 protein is CASSPGLAYNEQFF.